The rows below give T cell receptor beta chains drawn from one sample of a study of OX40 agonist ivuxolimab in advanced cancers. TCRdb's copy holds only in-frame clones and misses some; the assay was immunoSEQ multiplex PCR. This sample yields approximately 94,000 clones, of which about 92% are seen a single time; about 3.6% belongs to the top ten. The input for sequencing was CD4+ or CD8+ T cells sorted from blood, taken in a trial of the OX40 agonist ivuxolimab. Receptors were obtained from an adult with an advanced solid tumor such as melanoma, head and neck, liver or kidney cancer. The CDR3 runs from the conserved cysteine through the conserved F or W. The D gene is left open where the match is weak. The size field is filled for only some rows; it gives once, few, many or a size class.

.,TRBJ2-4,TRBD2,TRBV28,TGTGCCAGCAGCTTAGGCGGGGGGGTAGCCAAAAACATTCAGTACTTC,CASSLGGGVAKNIQYF
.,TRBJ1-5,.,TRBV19,TGTGCCAGTAGTATCCCGGACAGCTTCGGCCAGCCCCAGCATTTT,CASSIPDSFGQPQHF
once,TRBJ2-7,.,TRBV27,TGTGCCAGCCAGGGGGGTAGCGGACCCTACGAGCAGTACTTC,CASQGGSGPYEQYF
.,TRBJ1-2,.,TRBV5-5,TGTGCCAGCAGCTTGGTTAGGTCAGGGGACTATGGCTACACCTTC,CASSLVRSGDYGYTF
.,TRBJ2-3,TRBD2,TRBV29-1,TGCAGCGTTGATGTTAGTCTAGCGGGGGTCACAGATACGCAGTATTTT,CSVDVSLAGVTDTQYF
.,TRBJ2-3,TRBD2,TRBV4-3,TGCGCCAGCAGCCAAGACAGCGGGGGGGGGAGACATACGCAGTATTTT,CASSQDSGGGRHTQYF
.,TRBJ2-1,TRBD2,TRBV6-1,TGTGCCAGCAGTGGAGCTAGCGGTTTGAACTACAATGAGCAGTTCTTC,CASSGASGLNYNEQFF
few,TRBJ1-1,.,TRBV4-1,TGCGCCAGCAGCCCTACAGGATACACTGAAGCTTTCTTT,CASSPTGYTEAFF
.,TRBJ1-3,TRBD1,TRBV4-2,TGTGCCAGCAGCCAAGGTATCCTCCGACAGGGGTCCTCTGGAAACACCATATATTTT,CASSQGILRQGSSGNTIYF
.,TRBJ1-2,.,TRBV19,TGTGCCAGTACCTTGGACAGTTATGGCTACACCTTC,CASTLDSYGYTF
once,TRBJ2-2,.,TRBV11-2,TGTGCCAGCAGCTTAGGGATTTCCGGGGAGCTGTTTTTT,CASSLGISGELFF
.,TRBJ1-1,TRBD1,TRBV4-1,TGCGCCAGCAGCCAAGGTCCCCAGGGGGGCACTGAAGCTTTCTTT,CASSQGPQGGTEAFF
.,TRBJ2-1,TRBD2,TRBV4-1,TGCGCCAGCAGCCAAGAAAGGCGGGGGGGGGATGAGCAGTTCTTC,CASSQERRGGDEQFF
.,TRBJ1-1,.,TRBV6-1,TGTGCCAGCAGTGGGCGGACAGAAAACACTGAAGCTTTCTTT,CASSGRTENTEAFF
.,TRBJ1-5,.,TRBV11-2,TGTGCCAGCAGCTTCTCGGGTCCCAATCAGCCCCAGCATTTT,CASSFSGPNQPQHF
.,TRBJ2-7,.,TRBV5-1,TGCGCCAGCAGCTTTACAGGAGGGGACGAGCAGTACTTC,CASSFTGGDEQYF
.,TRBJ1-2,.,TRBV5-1,TGCGCCAGCAGTCTACAGGAATCGAACTATGGCTACACCTTC,CASSLQESNYGYTF
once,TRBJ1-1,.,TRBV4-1,TGCGCCAGCAGCCAATCGACAGCAGCTGAAGCTTTCTTT,CASSQSTAAEAFF
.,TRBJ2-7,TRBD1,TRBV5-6,TGTGCCAGCTCCCCCTTGAGACAGGGGCTTTACGAGCAGTACTTC,CASSPLRQGLYEQYF
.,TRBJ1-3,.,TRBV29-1,TGCAGCGTTGAAGGCCTAAGAAGCGACGGAAACACCATATATTTT,CSVEGLRSDGNTIYF
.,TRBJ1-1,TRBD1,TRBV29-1,TGCAGCGTTGTATCGACAGGGGGTGGGGTGAAAGCTTTCTTT,CSVVSTGGGVKAFF
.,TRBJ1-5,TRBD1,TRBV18,TGTGCCAGCTCACGAACTTCCTACGCGACAGGGGAACCTGAGCCCCAGCATTTT,CASSRTSYATGEPEPQHF
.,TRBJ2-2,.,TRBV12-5,TGTGCTAGTGGGATGAACACCGGGGAGCTGTTTTTT,CASGMNTGELFF
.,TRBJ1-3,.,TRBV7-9,TGTGCCAGCGAGACGGCCAACTCTGGAAACACCATATATTTT,CASETANSGNTIYF
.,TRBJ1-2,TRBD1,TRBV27,TGTGCCAGCAGTCCGACAGGGGTCCTAAACTATGGCTACACCTTC,CASSPTGVLNYGYTF
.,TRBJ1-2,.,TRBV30,TGTGCCTGGAGCCTCACCGGGGGCATCTATGGCTACACCTTC,CAWSLTGGIYGYTF
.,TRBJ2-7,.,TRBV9,TGTGCCAGCAGCGCCCACCCGGGGGAGCAGTACTTC,CASSAHPGEQYF
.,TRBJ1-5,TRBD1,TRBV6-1,TGTGCCAGCAGTGGCCCGGACAGGGTCGGCAATCAGCCCCAGCATTTT,CASSGPDRVGNQPQHF
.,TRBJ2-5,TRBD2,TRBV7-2,TGTGCCAGCAGCTTAGACCTCACTAGCGGGGGGTCCCAAGAGACCCAGTACTTC,CASSLDLTSGGSQETQYF
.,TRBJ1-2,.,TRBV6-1,TGTGCCAGCAGCCCCGGACGGCCATTCCCTGGCTACACCTTC,CASSPGRPFPGYTF
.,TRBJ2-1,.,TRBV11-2,TGTGCCAGCAGCTCCGGGACTCTCAATGAGCAGTTCTTC,CASSSGTLNEQFF
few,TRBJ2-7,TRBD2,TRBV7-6,TGTGCCAGCAGCTTAGTGGCTAGCGGGGGCTACGAGCAGTACTTC,CASSLVASGGYEQYF
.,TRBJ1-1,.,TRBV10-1,TGCGCCAGCACAGGGGACTGGAACGTAGCTTTCTTT,CASTGDWNVAFF
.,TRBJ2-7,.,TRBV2,TGTGCCAGCAGTGGGGGCAGGGTGGTCTCTGACGAGCAGTACTTC,CASSGGRVVSDEQYF
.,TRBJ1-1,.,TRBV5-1,TGCGCCAGCAGCTTTCGGACAGATAACACTGAAGCTTTCTTT,CASSFRTDNTEAFF
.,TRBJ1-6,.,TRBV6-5,TGTGCCAGCAGTTACGGAACAGGTTCACCCCTCCACTTT,CASSYGTGSPLHF
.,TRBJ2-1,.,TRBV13,TGTGCCAGCAGCGGGGGGCGGGGCTCCTACAATGAGCAGTTCTTC,CASSGGRGSYNEQFF
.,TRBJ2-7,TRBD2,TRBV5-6,TGTGCCAGCAGCTTGGCAACTAGCGGTCCGGGGGAGCAGTACTTC,CASSLATSGPGEQYF
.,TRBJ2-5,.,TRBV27,TGTGCCAGCAGTAGGGGGTATCCAGAGACCCAGTACTTC,CASSRGYPETQYF
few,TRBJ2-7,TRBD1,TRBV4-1,TGCGCCAGCAGCCAGGCGGGACAGGGCTACGAGCAGTACTTC,CASSQAGQGYEQYF
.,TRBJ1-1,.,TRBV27,TGTGCCAGCAGTAGGGACATACAAAACACTGAAGCTTTCTTT,CASSRDIQNTEAFF
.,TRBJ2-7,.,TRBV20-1,TGCAGTGCCCCTAAAGGGTACGAGCAGTACTTC,CSAPKGYEQYF
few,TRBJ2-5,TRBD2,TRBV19,TGTGCCAGTAGTATTTCCGGTAGCGGGAGTTCCCAGACCCAGTACTTC,CASSISGSGSSQTQYF
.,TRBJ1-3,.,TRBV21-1,TGTGCCAGCACCGTCCCGGGACAAGGAAACACCATATATTTT,CASTVPGQGNTIYF
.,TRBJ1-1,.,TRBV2,TGTGCCAGCTCTGGGATGCCACGGGGAGCTTTCTTT,CASSGMPRGAFF
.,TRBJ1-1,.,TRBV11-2,TGTGCCAGCAGCTCTCGTGTCGAAGAGAACACTGAAGCTTTCTTT,CASSSRVEENTEAFF
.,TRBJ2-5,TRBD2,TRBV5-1,TGCGCCAGCACCCCGGGACTAGCGGTTCAAGAGACCCAGTACTTC,CASTPGLAVQETQYF
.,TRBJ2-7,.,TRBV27,TGTGCCAGCAGTTCACCGGGTATGGCCCACGAGCAGTACTTC,CASSSPGMAHEQYF
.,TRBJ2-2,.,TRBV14,TGTGCCAGCAGCCAAGATCTCCCTTTGACTACCACGGGGGAGCTGTTTTTT,CASSQDLPLTTTGELFF
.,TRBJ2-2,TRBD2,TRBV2,TGTGCCAGCAGACTAACTAGCGGCCCAGGCAAGAACACCGGGGAGCTGTTTTTT,CASRLTSGPGKNTGELFF
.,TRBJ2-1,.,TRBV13,TGTGCCAGCAGCTTAAAAGGGGACCCTCTGGGGAGTGAGCAGTTCTTC,CASSLKGDPLGSEQFF